The clone carrying this TCR beta chain was seen a single time. What it binds is not known. Germline-derived CDR1 and CDR2 are SGHRS and YFSETQ. V was cut by 0 bases and J by 6 bases, with 17 bases left in between. CDR3 length: 16 residues. Generated by immunoSEQ multiplex PCR, the TCRdb table keeps only in-frame clones and is missing some. The table records around 88,000 clones, 88% of them present only once. The record originates from a study of T cell responses to AZD1222 COVID-19 vaccine. The study, taken as a whole, reports: Scientists sampled the repertoires only once the peak T cell response had passed. CD4 TCRs linked to vaccination spanned spike, dominating at 160-218 and 743-854. At study baseline, merely several AZD1222 recipients were seropositive.

The sequencing used peripheral blood, collected on day 0 of AZD1222 vaccination. The chain recombines TRBV5-1 with TRBJ2-3; possible D gene TRBD1, 6 bases. The receptor's source is an adult in good health. Here the CDR3 DNA reads TGCGCCAGCAGCTTGGATGGCGGCAGGGGCGCCGATACGCAGTATTTT. Its protein product is CASSLDGGRGADTQYF.